What follows describes a single T cell receptor (beta chain). At least ten counts were recorded for this clonotype. Its antigen remains unidentified. No qualities accompany the bases; no much larger clone lies one base away. Receptors were amplified or captured by 5' RACE. Sequenced using a NextSeq 500. In the TCR library protocol, unique molecular identifiers were attached to individual cDNA molecules to correct for PCR bias and sequencing error. Sequencing covered both TCR alpha and beta chains, and within each sample the abundances of alpha and beta sequences were tightly co-correlated. As for how the authors treated the data: Decombinator V4 was used to perform V gene, J gene and CDR3 annotation of TCR sequences. TCRs were defined as expanded if a significant change between any two time points was detected under a Poisson model with p below 0.0001. Abundances of TCRs were expressed as counts per million after normalisation to the total number of TCRs sequenced in each sample. MAIT TCRs were defined by TRAV1-2 paired with TRAJ12, TRAJ20 or TRAJ33, and iNKT TCRs by TRAV10 paired with TRAJ18. A search of VDJdb, accessed on 1 November 2021, was run for TCRs annotated to CMV, EBV and SARS-CoV-2, with TCRs annotated for multiple antigens excluded. Through fastp at Q25 and MiXCR, TCRdb rebuilt clones from the public reads, retaining in-frame beta chains. Entries are consolidated by CDR3 protein sequence, retaining the most common genes and DNA. TCRdb, not the authors, supplied the V and J calls. This sample holds 53,000 or so distinct CDR3 sequences; about 12% were observed only once. In total, the top ten clones hold approximately 2.5% of the sample.

CDR1 and CDR2, per the germline V gene (reference sequence), are DFQATT and SNEGSKA. There are 18 amino acids in the CDR3, from cysteine to phenylalanine inclusive. Only the CDR3 region is kept as DNA, spanning 54 bases read in frame from base 1. At the junction V is shortened by 3 bases and J by 3 bases; bases outside the gene matches: 16. These data are taken from a study of early T cells in non-severe SARS-CoV-2 infection (dated by TCRdb to the early 2020s). Regarding the study in general: Because TCR sequencing relied on bulk RNA taken from unsorted whole blood, pairing of alpha and beta chains was not possible.

The study was a case-control design nested within a healthcare worker cohort in London, UK, with weekly nasopharyngeal swab PCR tests and blood sampling. Healthcare workers were recruited during the week of the UK lockdown, between 23 and 31 March 2020, and followed weekly for up to about 16 weeks. Broad study findings and their caveats: VDJdb matching was skewed toward anti-spike CD8 responses and likely underestimated virus-specific expansions, missing private and CD4 specificities.

This TCR was recovered from an adult who was a healthcare worker with PCR-confirmed SARS-CoV-2 infection or an uninfected control (not recorded which). Recombination linked TRBV20-1 to TRBJ2-5, and 10 junctional nucleotides match TRBD2. The sequencing here drew on whole blood, taken at baseline. The CDR3 has the sequence CSASWFGSSGRAEETQYF. Read as DNA, the sequence is TGCAGTGCTAGTTGGTTCGGTAGCAGCGGGAGGGCCGAAGAGACCCAGTACTTC.